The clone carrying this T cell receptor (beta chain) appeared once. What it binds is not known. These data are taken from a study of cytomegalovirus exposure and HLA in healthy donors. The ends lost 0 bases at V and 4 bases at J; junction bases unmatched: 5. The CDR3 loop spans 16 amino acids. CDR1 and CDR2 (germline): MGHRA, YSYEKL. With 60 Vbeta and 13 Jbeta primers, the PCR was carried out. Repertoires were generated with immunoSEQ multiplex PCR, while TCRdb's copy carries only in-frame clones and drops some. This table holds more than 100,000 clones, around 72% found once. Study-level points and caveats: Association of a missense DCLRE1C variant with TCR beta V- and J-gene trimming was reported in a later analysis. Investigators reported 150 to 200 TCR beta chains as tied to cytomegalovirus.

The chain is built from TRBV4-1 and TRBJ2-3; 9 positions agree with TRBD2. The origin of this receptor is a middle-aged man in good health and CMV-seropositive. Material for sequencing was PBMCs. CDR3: CASSQERAGGADTQYF. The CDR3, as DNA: TGCGCCAGCAGCCAAGAACGTGCGGGGGGGGCAGATACGCAGTATTTT.